This TCR beta chain was identified during a study of shared clonotypes between healthy human individuals. This CDR3 comprises 14 residues. J gave up 2 bases and V 5 bases, and 4 bases lay outside the gene matches. The germline CDR1 and CDR2 sequences are LNHDA and SQIVND (reference sequence). Naivety among CD8 cells was defined by CD45RO negativity and positive CCR7 selection, thereby excluding terminally differentiated effector memory CD45RA+ cells. The table came from immunoSEQ multiplex PCR; TCRdb's copy has only in-frame clones and leaves some out. Here the sample spans under 2,000,000 clones, about 95% being singletons.

The chain couples TRBV19 to TRBJ2-7, with 9 bases identical to TRBD2. The source material was naive CD8+ T cells sorted from blood. The receptor was derived from a man aged 18-30 years in good health. This CDR3 is CASSEGLATYEQYF. The CDR3 coding sequence is TGTGCCAGTAGTGAGGGACTAGCTACCTACGAGCAGTACTTC.